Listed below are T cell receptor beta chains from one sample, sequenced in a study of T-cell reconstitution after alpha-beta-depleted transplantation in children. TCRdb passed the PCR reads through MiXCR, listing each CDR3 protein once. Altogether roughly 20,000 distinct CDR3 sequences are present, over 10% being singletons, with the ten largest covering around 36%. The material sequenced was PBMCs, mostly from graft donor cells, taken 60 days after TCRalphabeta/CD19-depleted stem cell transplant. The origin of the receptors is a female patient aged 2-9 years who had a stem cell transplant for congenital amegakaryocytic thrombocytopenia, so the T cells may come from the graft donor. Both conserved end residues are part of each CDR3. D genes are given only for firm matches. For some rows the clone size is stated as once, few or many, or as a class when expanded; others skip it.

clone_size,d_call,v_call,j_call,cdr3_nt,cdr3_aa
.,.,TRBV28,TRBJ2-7,TGTGCCAGCAAACGGGAGGACAGCGCATACGAGCAGTACTTC,CASKREDSAYEQYF
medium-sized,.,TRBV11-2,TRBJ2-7,TGTGCCAGCAGCCTTGGACATACACATTACGAGCAGTACTTC,CASSLGHTHYEQYF
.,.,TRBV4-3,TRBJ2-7,TGCGCCAGCAGCCACCCCGGGACTGGCTACGAGCAGTACTTC,CASSHPGTGYEQYF
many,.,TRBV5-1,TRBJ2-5,TGCGCCAGCAGCTTAGTACAAAGGGAGACCCAGTACTTC,CASSLVQRETQYF
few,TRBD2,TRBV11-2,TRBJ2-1,TGTGCCAGCAGCCATAGCGGGACTATCAACAATGAGCAGTTCTTC,CASSHSGTINNEQFF
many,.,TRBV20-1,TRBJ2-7,TGCAGTGCTAGTCAGGACAACTCCTACGAGCAGTACTTC,CSASQDNSYEQYF
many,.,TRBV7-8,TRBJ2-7,TGTGCCAGCAGCTTAGTTGGGCTACAGGGTTACGAGCAGTACTTC,CASSLVGLQGYEQYF
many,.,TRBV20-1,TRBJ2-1,TGCAGTGCTATTGACAATGAGCAGTTCTTC,CSAIDNEQFF
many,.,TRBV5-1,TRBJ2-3,TGCGCCAGCAGCTTGGGGAGCGGTTGGGGTACAGATACGCAGTATTTT,CASSLGSGWGTDTQYF
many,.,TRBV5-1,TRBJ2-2,TGCGCCAGCAGCTTGGAGGGGGAGAACACCGGGGAGCTGTTTTTT,CASSLEGENTGELFF
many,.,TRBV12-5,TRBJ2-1,TGTGCTAGTGGTTTGTCGTTTCCCGGCTGGGTGTCTTACAATGAGCAGTTCTTC,CASGLSFPGWVSYNEQFF
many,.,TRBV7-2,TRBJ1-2,TGTGCCAGCAGCTTAGCTCTGGGAGACTACACCTTC,CASSLALGDYTF
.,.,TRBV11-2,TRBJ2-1,TGTGCCAGCAGCCCCCGAGCGGTCTCCTACAATGAGCAGTTCTTC,CASSPRAVSYNEQFF
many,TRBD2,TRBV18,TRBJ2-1,TGTGCCAGCTCACCACCGCCTAGCGGGAGGAATGAGCAGTTCTTC,CASSPPPSGRNEQFF
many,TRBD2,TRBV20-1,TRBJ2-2,TGCAGTGCTAGACCGGCCTTATTCGCGGGAGGTAACACCGGGGAGCTGTTTTTT,CSARPALFAGGNTGELFF
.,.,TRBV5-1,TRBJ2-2,TGCGCCAGCAGTGCACAGGGTAGAAGGACCGGGGAGCTGTTTTTT,CASSAQGRRTGELFF
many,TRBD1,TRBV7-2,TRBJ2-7,TGTGCCAGCAGCTTGGACCGGGACAGGTCTAACGAGCAGTACTTC,CASSLDRDRSNEQYF